A single sample gave rise to the 23 T cell receptor beta chains below, sequenced in a study of blood T cells in healthy people across ages (dated by TCRdb to 2015 to 2017). The receptor library was made with 5' RACE. TCRdb shows the sequencer as Illumina HiSeq 2500. A second PCR of about 6 to 11 cycles was performed with a sample-barcoded 5' primer and a J-beta primer mix. TCRdb cleaned the public reads at Q25 with fastp, built clones with MiXCR and kept in-frame beta chains. Rows merge per CDR3 protein into single entries with the most common DNA and genes. This sample has more than 650,000 distinct CDR3 sequences in its table, and approximately 53% of those were observed once. Together, the top ten hold around 40% of the sample. Sequenced material: blood. The source is an older man in good health.

This clonotype came up a few times. The CDR3 here is CASSLGASGSRNEQFF. Written as DNA, the CDR3 is TGCGCCAGCAGCTTGGGGGCTAGCGGGAGTAGGAATGAGCAGTTCTTC. V gene TRBV5-1 combines with J gene TRBJ2-1; TRBD2 matches at 10 bases. Losses at the gene ends were 0 bases for V and 7 bases for J; bases not matched to a gene: 7. Germline V lookup: CDR1 SGHRS, CDR2 YFSETQ. The CDR3 is made up of 16 amino acids. Looking up the rest from reference TRBV5-1 and TRBJ2-1 gives the full variable domain: KAGVTQTPRYLIKTRGQQVTLSCSPISGHRSVSWYQQTPGQGLQFLFEYFSETQRNKGNFPGRFSGRQFSNSRSEMNVSTLELGDSALYLCASSLGASGSRNEQFFGPGTRLTVL.

The chain combines TRBV6-5 with TRBJ2-5, with D tentatively TRBD1 (7 bases). The end of the DNA fits TRBJ2-7 better, so the J call may be wrong. The CDR3 is 16 amino acids. CDR1 and CDR2 (germline): MNHEY, SVGAGI. Here the CDR3 DNA reads TGTGCCAGCAGTTACTCGAGTTCGGCAGGGGGGTACGAGCAGTACTTC. It encodes CASSYSSSAGGYEQYF.

This clonotype was counted between two and nine times. The chain recombines TRBV29-1 with TRBJ2-4; D is possibly TRBD1 (6 bases). The germline CDR1 and CDR2 sequences are SQVTM and ANQGSEA. Trimming left V 6 bases short and J 0 bases short, with 15 bases between. CDR3 length: 15 residues. The DNA for the CDR3 is TGCAGCGTCCTGAGGACAGTACTAGCCAAAAACATTCAGTACTTC. It translates to CSVLRTVLAKNIQYF.

This clonotype was recorded at least ten times. The chain links TRBV12-3 or TRBV12-4 to TRBJ1-1; D gene unclear. The V end lost 5 bases, the J end lost 1 base, and 8 bases lay between the germline ends. This CDR3 has 13 amino acids. The CDR3 protein is CASSARQNTEAFF. The CDR3 nucleotides are TGTGCCAGCAGTGCCCGACAGAACACTGAAGCTTTCTTT.

The rearrangement links TRBV20-1 to TRBJ1-6, with TRBD1 matching over 7 bases. J was trimmed by 6 bases and V by 5 bases; bases with no gene match: 16. Germline values: CDR1 DFQATT, CDR2 SNEGSKA (reference sequence). The CDR3 runs to 17 residues. The chain's CDR3 is CSAQTGSTIRLNSPLHF. The CDR3 DNA reads as TGCAGTGCTCAGACAGGGTCGACGATACGGCTTAATTCACCCCTCCACTTT.

The sample holds a few counts of this clonotype. The rearrangement links TRBV12-3 or TRBV12-4 to TRBJ2-5, with a weak D call TRBD2 (6 bases). With 1 base removed from V and 5 bases from J, the gap between germline ends came to 8 bases. The CDR3 consists of 13 residues. CDR3: CASSLGGTETQYF. The CDR3 DNA sequence: TGTGCCAGCAGTTTAGGCGGGACGGAGACCCAGTACTTC.

The chain joins TRBV6-5 to TRBJ2-5; the D is unclear. The J call may be incorrect, as the DNA end agrees better with TRBJ2-4. Germline V gene sequence: CDR1 MNHEY, CDR2 SVGAGI. The CDR3 runs 12 residues. CDR3 sequence (DNA): TGTGCCAGCAGAAGCGAAACGAACATTCAGTACTTC. Translating gives CASRSETNIQYF.

The V and J genes are TRBV20-1 and TRBJ2-1, with D perhaps TRBD1 (5 bases). The germline V gene has CDR1 DFQATT and CDR2 SNEGSKA (reference sequence). This CDR3 spans 12 amino acids. The CDR3 DNA follows: TGCAGCTCTAGGGGCTCCTACAATGAGCAGTTCTTC. It yields the protein CSSRGSYNEQFF.

This clonotype occurred a few times. The chain carries TRBV29-1 and TRBJ2-1, with no clear D. The CDR3 length is 10 residues. The V and J ends lost 7 bases and 6 bases respectively, with 7 bases between them. Germline assignment: CDR1 SQVTM and CDR2 ANQGSEA. Written as DNA, the CDR3 is TGCAGCGCCACAACCAATGAGCAGTTCTTC. This codes for CSATTNEQFF.

V and J are TRBV7-2 and TRBJ2-1, with TRBD1 matching over 8 bases. The CDR3 is made up of 15 amino acids. V trimming: 3 bases; J trimming: 3 bases; junction bases outside the gene matches: 4. Germline loops: CDR1 SGHTA, CDR2 FQGNSA. The CDR3 region is CASSFLGQDYNEQFF. The CDR3 DNA reads TGTGCCAGCAGCTTTTTGGGACAGGACTACAATGAGCAGTTCTTC.

This clonotype has only one observation. The chain combines TRBV5-1 with TRBJ1-1; no definite D call. The CDR3 is 16 residues long. The V gene lost 0 bases and the J gene lost 0 bases, with 12 bases spanning the gap. Germline V gives CDR1 SGHRS, CDR2 YFSETQ. Here the CDR3 DNA reads TGCGCCAGCAGCTTGGAGGCTCTAACTATGAACACTGAAGCTTTCTTT. Its protein product is CASSLEALTMNTEAFF.

The chain is built from TRBV27 and TRBJ2-7; maybe TRBD1 (5 bases). Germline V gene lookup returns CDR1 MNHEY and CDR2 SMNVEV (reference sequence). The CDR3 has 18 residues. V lost 1 base, J lost 2 bases, and 21 bases lay in between. CDR3 protein: CASSLLGVSSGIAYEQYF. In nucleotides, the CDR3 is TGTGCCAGCAGTTTATTGGGTGTTAGTTCAGGGATAGCCTACGAGCAGTACTTC.

The chain is built from TRBV7-2 and TRBJ2-7; 7 positions match TRBD2. With 0 bases clipped from V and 2 bases from J, the junction kept 16 bases outside the gene matches. In germline, CDR1 is SGHTA, CDR2 FQGNSA. The CDR3 runs 19 residues. Here the CDR3 DNA reads TGTGCCAGCAGCTTAGCCCCCCGTGGGTGGCGGGAGCGCACCTACGAGCAGTACTTC. Translated, it gives CASSLAPRGWRERTYEQYF.

This clonotype was found a few times. The chain is built from TRBV10-3 and TRBJ2-7; 9 bases map to TRBD2. V lost 4 bases and J lost 1; bases outside the gene matches: 8. CDR1 ENHRY and CDR2 SYGVKD come from the germline V gene. This CDR3 has 16 residues. CDR3 nucleotide sequence: TGTGCCATCAGTGGCCGCAATAGCGGGAGTTCCTACGAGCAGTACTTC. Its protein is CAISGRNSGSSYEQYF.

This chain links TRBV7-9 with TRBJ2-6; 8 bases fit TRBD2. This CDR3 spans 19 amino acids. The V segment lost 6 bases and the J segment 4 bases; nucleotides outside the gene matches: 17. Per germline, CDR1 SEHNR and CDR2 FQNEAQ (reference sequence). The CDR3 loop reads CASSSRGGLVQSGANVLTF. The CDR3 coding sequence is TGTGCCAGCAGTTCGCGAGGGGGACTAGTCCAGTCAGGGGCCAACGTCCTGACTTTC.

The sample holds a few counts of this clonotype. This sequence joins TRBV27 and TRBJ2-7, with D perhaps matching TRBD1 (6 bases). The CDR3 is 13 residues long. Trimming pared 6 bases from V and 2 bases from J, leaving 11 bases between. The V gene's germline CDR1 is MNHEY and CDR2 SMNVEV (reference sequence). CDR3 amino acids: CASSKGVPYEQYF. Written as DNA, the CDR3 is TGTGCCAGCAGCAAGGGGGTCCCCTACGAGCAGTACTTC.

This clonotype turned up a few times. The chain is built from TRBV12-3 or TRBV12-4 and TRBJ2-6; no definite D call. V lost 6 bases to trimming and J lost 0 bases, with 12 bases between them. CDR3 size: 16 residues. CDR3 region: CASRHRLSSGANVLTF. The CDR3 DNA is TGTGCCAGCAGGCATAGATTGAGCTCTGGGGCCAACGTCCTGACTTTC.

The chain recombines TRBV5-5 with TRBJ2-4, with 9 bases that match TRBD1. The CDR3 is made up of 14 amino acids. J was trimmed by 13 bases and V by 4 bases; bases with no gene match: 12. Germline V gene sequence: CDR1 SGHKS, CDR2 YYEKEE (reference sequence). The CDR3 loop is CASSGGTGHNEQYF. DNA of the CDR3: TGTGCCAGCAGCGGCGGGACAGGGCACAATGAGCAGTACTTC.

This clonotype was seen a handful of times. The V call is TRBV4-2, the J call TRBJ2-2; 8 bases fit TRBD2. The CDR3 length is 15 residues. V lost 0 bases and J lost 6; bases outside the gene matches: 3. Germline lookup yields CDR1 LGHNA and CDR2 YNFKEQ. CDR3 bases: TGTGCCAGCAGCCAAGAGGCTAGCGGGCCCGGGGAGCTGTTTTTT. Its translation is CASSQEASGPGELFF.

This clonotype was observed a few times. V and J are TRBV4-2 and TRBJ2-7; tentatively, D is TRBD1 (5 bases). The V end lost 3 bases, the J end lost 2 bases, and 17 bases lay between the germline ends. The CDR3 is 16 residues long. Per the germline V gene, CDR1 is LGHNA and CDR2 is YNFKEQ. CDR3 bases: TGTGCCAGCAGCCAGGGAACAGGCTGGGTCACCTACGAGCAGTACTTC. As protein: CASSQGTGWVTYEQYF.

This clonotype was picked up a small number of times. J is TRBJ2-7 and V is TRBV6-5; 9 nucleotides line up with TRBD2. Germline V lookup: CDR1 MNHEY, CDR2 SVGAGI. The ends lost 6 bases at V and 3 bases at J; junction bases unmatched: 6. The CDR3 loop spans 14 amino acids. This CDR3 reads CASRRSGRIYEQYF. DNA of the CDR3: TGTGCCAGCAGGCGCAGCGGGAGGATCTACGAGCAGTACTTC.

This clonotype was detected a few times. This sequence joins TRBV15 and TRBJ2-4; 12 bases line up with TRBD2. V gave up 5 bases and J gave up 8 bases; unmatched junction bases: 7. This CDR3 is 15 amino acids long. CDR1 is LNHNV, CDR2 YYDKDF, per germline (reference sequence). This chain's CDR3 is CATSLATSGSDIQYF. The CDR3 DNA follows: TGTGCCACCAGCCTAGCGACTAGCGGGAGTGACATTCAGTACTTC.

The chain joins TRBV28 to TRBJ2-2; 7 bases are a match to TRBD2. Germline CDR1 MDHEN, CDR2 SYDVKM. V shed 4 bases and J 0 bases; nucleotides not matched to a gene: 2. The CDR3 covers 15 residues. CDR3 DNA: TGTGCCAGCAGTTATGGGGGGGCGAACACCGGGGAGCTGTTTTTT. It codes for CASSYGGANTGELFF.